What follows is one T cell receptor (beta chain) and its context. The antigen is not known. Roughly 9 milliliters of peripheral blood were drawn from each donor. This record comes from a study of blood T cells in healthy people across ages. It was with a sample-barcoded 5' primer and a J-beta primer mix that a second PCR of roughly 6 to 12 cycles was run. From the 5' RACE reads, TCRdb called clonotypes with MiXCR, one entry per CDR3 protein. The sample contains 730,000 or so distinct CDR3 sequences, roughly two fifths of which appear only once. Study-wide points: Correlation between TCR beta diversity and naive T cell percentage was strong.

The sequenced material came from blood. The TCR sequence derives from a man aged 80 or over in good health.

CDR3 sequence reads: CASSFGTGLETQYF. The CDR3 DNA reads TGTGCCAGCAGCTTCGGGACTGGCCTTGAGACCCAGTACTTC. The rearrangement joins TRBV7-2 to TRBJ2-5; D may be TRBD2 (6 bases). This CDR3 has 14 amino acids. The germline CDR1 and CDR2 sequences are SGHTA and FQGNSA. Trimming removed 3 bases at V and 5 bases at J, with 13 bases between.